This TCR beta chain was sequenced during a study of OX40 agonist ivuxolimab in advanced cancers. Background on the study: Intravenous ivuxolimab was administered to patients every 2 weeks at 0.01 to 10 mg/kg. Subjects had a mean age of roughly 60 years, with a range of 23 to 79; less than 90% were male.

This table comes from immunoSEQ multiplex PCR, and its TCRdb copy is limited to in-frame clones, with some not included. Counted here are fewer than 35,000 clones, about four fifths occurring once; the ten biggest clones make up around 20%. This clone is a singleton in its sample. The CDR3 extends over 16 amino acids. Germline V gene data show CDR1 as KGHSH and CDR2 as LQKENI. The V gene lost 3 bases and the J gene lost 1 base, with 15 bases spanning the gap. The source of this sequence is an adult with an advanced solid tumor such as melanoma, head and neck, liver or kidney cancer. The chain uses TRBV18 and TRBJ1-1; D uncertain. The source was CD4+ or CD8+ T cells sorted from blood, collected in a trial of the OX40 agonist ivuxolimab. The CDR3 protein is CASSPVGFRTNTEAFF. Here the CDR3 DNA reads TGTGCCAGCTCACCGGTCGGTTTCAGGACGAACACTGAAGCTTTCTTT.